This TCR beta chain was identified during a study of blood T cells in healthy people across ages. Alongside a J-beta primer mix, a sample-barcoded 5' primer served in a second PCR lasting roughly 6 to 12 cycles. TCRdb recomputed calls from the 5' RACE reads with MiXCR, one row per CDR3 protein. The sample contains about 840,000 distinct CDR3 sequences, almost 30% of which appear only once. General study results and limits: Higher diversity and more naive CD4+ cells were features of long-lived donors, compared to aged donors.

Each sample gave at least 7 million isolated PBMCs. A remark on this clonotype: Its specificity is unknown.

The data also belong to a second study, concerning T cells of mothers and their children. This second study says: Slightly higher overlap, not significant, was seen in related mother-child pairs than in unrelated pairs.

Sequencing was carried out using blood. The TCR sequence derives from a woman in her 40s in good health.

The CDR3 reads CASNQGARLGGYTF. As DNA, the CDR3 is TGTGCCTCCAACCAGGGGGCGAGATTGGGGGGCTACACCTTC. J is TRBJ1-2 and V is TRBV12-3 or TRBV12-4; 8 positions agree with TRBD1. J was trimmed by 8 bases and V by 11 bases; bases with no gene match: 16. The CDR3 totals 14 residues.